Below, one T cell receptor (beta chain) is given with its context. Its antigen is as yet unknown. Cyclophosphamide on days +3 and +4 followed busulfan-fludarabine conditioning and a marrow graft. The trim removed 2 bases at V and 4 bases at J, leaving 8 bases unmatched. CDR1 and CDR2 (germline): GTSNPN, SVGIG (reference sequence). CDR3 length equals 16 residues. The data stem from a study of T cells after posttransplantation cyclophosphamide. Study-wide results and limits: Recipient CMV seropositivity and CMV reactivation strongly tracked TRB clonality. TRB overlap between skin or GI tissue T cells and blood was limited. Donor-recipient repertoire similarity was low at 1-2 months, rising over year one.

Produced via immunoSEQ multiplex PCR; TCRdb's table is partial and in-frame only. The data contain roughly 9,900 clones, about 89% of them singletons. The V and J genes are TRBV30 and TRBJ1-3; TRBD1 matches at 10 bases. This specimen consisted of CD4+ T cells sorted from PBMCs, obtained after allogeneic stem cell transplant with posttransplant cyclophosphamide. The receptor comes from a male patient between 25 and 39 years old who received an allogeneic stem cell transplant from a related donor, was CMV-positive, and had acute GVHD only. T cells may partly derive from the graft donor. CDR3 nucleotides: TGTGCCTGGAGTTTGTTGACAGGGGGCTCCGGAAACACCATATATTTT. Its translation: CAWSLLTGGSGNTIYF.